One sample yielded the 8 T cell receptor beta chains listed below, sequenced in a study of cytomegalovirus exposure and HLA in healthy donors. TCRdb keeps only in-frame clones here, not all; method: immunoSEQ multiplex PCR. The sample has 250,000 to 350,000 clones; over 75% are singletons. Sequenced: PBMCs. All receptors come from a man in his thirties or forties in good health and CMV-seronegative.

This clone has only a few counts. The J gene is TRBJ1-1, the V gene TRBV15; D is unclear. The V and J ends lost 0 bases and 8 bases respectively, with 16 bases between them. The germline gives CDR1 LNHNV, CDR2 YYDKDF (reference sequence). The CDR3 has 15 residues. The CDR3 protein is CATSRETGRTSEAFF. The CDR3 DNA follows: TGTGCCACCAGCAGAGAGACCGGGAGAACGAGCGAAGCTTTCTTT.

The genes are TRBV29-1 and TRBJ2-5; 9 bases line up with TRBD2. This CDR3 spans 13 amino acids. Germline V gives CDR1 SQVTM, CDR2 ANQGSEA. V was clipped by 7 bases and J by 4 bases; unmatched bases: 7. The CDR3 region has the DNA TGCAGCGGCCTAGCGGGGAGGGTAGAGACCCAGTACTTC. Translated, it gives CSGLAGRVETQYF. Full variable domain (outside the CDR3, taken from reference TRBV29-1 and TRBJ2-5): SAVISQKPSRDICQRGTSLTIQCQVDSQVTMMFWYRQQPGQSLTLIATANQGSEATYESGFVIDKFPISRPNLTFSTLTVSNMSPEDSSIYLCSGLAGRVETQYFGPGTRLLVL.

The chain employs TRBV4-1 and TRBJ1-4, with D tentatively TRBD1 (6 bases). Trimming pared 1 base from V and 7 bases from J, leaving 13 bases between. The CDR3 length is 15 residues. Germline V CDR1 and CDR2: MGHRA, YSYEKL. DNA of the CDR3: TGCGCCAGCAGCCAAGCTACAGGGAGGGGTGAAAAACTGTTTTTT. Translating gives CASSQATGRGEKLFF.

The chain links TRBV7-7 to TRBJ2-5; 11 bases agree with TRBD2. Germline CDR1 is SSHAT and CDR2 is FNYEAQ (reference sequence). V shed 5 bases and J 5 bases; nucleotides not matched to a gene: 10. The CDR3 covers 16 residues. CDR3 loop: CASSPNSGGAYETQYF. The DNA for the CDR3 is TGTGCCAGCAGCCCAAATAGCGGGGGGGCCTATGAGACCCAGTACTTC. Variable domain in full (rest from reference TRBV7-7 and TRBJ2-5): GAGVSQSPRYKVTKRGQDVTLRCDPISSHATLYWYQQALGQGPEFLTYFNYEAQPDKSGLPSDRFSAERPEGSISTLTIQRTEQRDSAMYRCASSPNSGGAYETQYFGPGTRLLVL.

V and J are TRBV5-1 and TRBJ2-7; 9 nucleotides line up with TRBD1. Trimming removed 3 bases from V and 4 bases from J; junction bases left unmatched: 8. This CDR3 is built from 15 residues. Germline V gene sequence: CDR1 SGHRS, CDR2 YFSETQ. The CDR3 DNA is TGCGCCAGCAGCTCCGGGACAGGGAGGACGTACGAGCAGTACTTC. Translated: CASSSGTGRTYEQYF. The entire variable domain, with the rest obtained from reference TRBV5-1 and TRBJ2-7, is as follows: KAGVTQTPRYLIKTRGQQVTLSCSPISGHRSVSWYQQTPGQGLQFLFEYFSETQRNKGNFPGRFSGRQFSNSRSEMNVSTLELGDSALYLCASSSGTGRTYEQYFGPGTRLTVT.

The gene calls are TRBV19 and TRBJ1-2; possibly TRBD1 for D (6 bases). Trimming took 4 bases from V and 3 from J, leaving 15 bases between them. The CDR3 spans 15 residues. CDR1 is LNHDA and CDR2 is SQIVND in the germline V gene (reference sequence). CDR3 residues: CASSKDRTLYYGYTF. The CDR3 nucleotides are TGTGCCAGTAGTAAGGACAGAACGCTTTACTATGGCTACACCTTC.

V and J are TRBV11-1 and TRBJ2-1; D is uncertain. The germline gives CDR1 SGHAT, CDR2 FQDESV (reference sequence). Trimming took 6 bases from V and 6 from J, leaving 6 bases between them. The CDR3 sequence is 11 residues long. CDR3 DNA sequence: TGTGCCAGCAGATATTCCAATGAGCAGTTCTTC. As protein: CASRYSNEQFF.

This clone was seen more than once but under ten times. The J gene is TRBJ2-4, the V gene TRBV5-1; 7 bases fit TRBD1. The CDR3 covers 15 residues. Germline CDR1 is SGHRS and CDR2 is YFSETQ. The J segment lost 5 bases and the V segment lost 4 bases, leaving 9 bases of the junction unmatched. CDR3 coding DNA: TGCGCCAGCAGCAGCGCCCCAGGGGGAGAAAACATTCAGTACTTC. Translating gives CASSSAPGGENIQYF.